The T cell receptor beta chain described here comes from a study of T-cell reconstitution after alpha-beta-depleted transplantation in children. As it was prepared, the TCRbeta library received unique molecular identifiers. Via MiXCR, TCRdb re-called the PCR reads, giving one row per CDR3 protein. The sample has under 450,000 distinct CDR3 sequences, roughly 13% seen once; the top ten hold about 3.9%. Between the trimmed V and J ends, which lost 1 base and 6 bases, there was a span of 12 bases. This CDR3 spans 14 amino acids. This chain connects TRBV12-3 or TRBV12-4 to TRBJ1-2; the D gene is possibly TRBD1 (5 bases). The source is a human donor who donated a stem cell graft to a child with Fanconi anemia. Source: PBMCs, taken from the stem cell graft. CDR3 residues: CASSLGPQGDGYTF. CDR3 DNA sequence: TGTGCCAGCAGTTTAGGGCCGCAGGGAGATGGCTACACCTTC.